This entry is about one T cell receptor beta chain. This clonotype was counted many times. The specificity of this receptor is unknown. No much larger clonotype is one base removed from it; base qualities were not supplied. V loses 4 bases, J loses 4 bases, and the germline ends lie 10 bases apart. CDR1 is given as DFQATT and CDR2 as SNEGSKA, both from the germline V gene (reference sequence). Spanning cysteine to phenylalanine, the CDR3 consists of 12 amino acids. CDR3 DNA only is kept here, 36 bases in frame from base 1. The TCR beta CDR3 regions were amplified from RNA transcripts. The first round of RT-PCR for the TCR CDR3 was performed with the HTBI primer set and the Qiagen OneStep RT-PCR kit. The libraries were constructed in a second round of multiplex PCR and then size-selected and purified. The libraries were sequenced on an Illumina HiSeq2000 using paired-end 100 bp reads. Concerning the study's data processing: SOAPnuke was used to process the raw data, removing reads that contained adapters or uncalled bases, had a mean Phred below 15, or lacked an exact match to the constant primer or identifier. COPE v1.2.5 was used to merge the high-quality paired reads, and each unique nucleotide sequence was defined as a clonotype. MiTCR v1.1 was used to align clonotypes to the IMGT TRBV, TRBD and TRBJ reference segments. The analysis included only V-J combinations with a frequency above 0.0001, which together covered around 99% of the repertoires. The TCS score was defined as F50 (clonal expansion) divided by E x V (chaos), with BLOSUM62-based TCRdist calculated between CDR3 peptides within each V-J. Welch's t-statistics and random forest reduced approximately 520 V-J features to under 15, which were used in a naive Bayes classifier (R e1071). The public reads were reanalyzed by TCRdb: fastp trimming at Q25, MiXCR alignment, in-frame beta chains only. Each CDR3 protein appears once, grouped with its most common genes and DNA. The V and J calls and clone size are TCRdb's, not the authors'. The sample yields 350,000 to 400,000 distinct CDR3 sequences; approximately 20% were counted once. 3.7% of the sample lies in the top ten.

The entry originates in a study of T cells in Graves' hyperthyroidism and ophthalmopathy (dated by TCRdb to between 2019 and 2020). As for the study more broadly: Peripheral blood was sampled at the time of initial diagnosis, prior to any treatment. To identify distinguishing TCR V-J signatures, a discovery cohort of 90 to 100 patients was used, comprising 43 with Graves' ophthalmopathy and approximately 58 with stable Graves' hyperthyroidism. An independent validation cohort of around 19 hyperthyroidism patients and 17 patients who later progressed to ophthalmopathy tested prospective prediction of ophthalmopathy. The 100 or so discovery patients were randomly split 7:3 into training and test sets. The study also compared thyroid tissue and blood T-cell repertoires from five or six Graves' hyperthyroidism patients. The paper describes TCR Vbeta CDR3 sequencing of roughly 130 peripheral blood samples, made up of under 50 ophthalmopathy patients, 70 to 75 hyperthyroidism patients and approximately 17 progressor patients. Once sampling was done, hyperthyroidism patients were given methimazole at a starting dose of 30 mg daily, whereas ophthalmopathy patients were given high-dose intravenous methylprednisolone. The research as a whole found: Most expanded thyroid clonotypes (frequency above 0.001) were also found in blood, which suggests that blood repertoires may mirror thyroid immune responses. Sample size was not statistically predetermined, and investigators were not blinded to group allocation. A 13 V-J signature model separated ophthalmopathy from stable hyperthyroidism, with approximately 87% sensitivity and about 81% specificity in cross-validation and 80%/75% in testing. In validation, the model predicted progression to ophthalmopathy with approximately 71% sensitivity and 72% to 85% specificity, a median of 6.5 months before onset.

Stable Graves' hyperthyroidism was defined as no progression to ophthalmopathy during 18 months of follow-up. Hyperthyroidism patients were aged 18 to 65 years and newly diagnosed, with disease duration of less than 2 months. Any patient with an uncontrolled infection, another autoimmune disease, pregnancy or lactation was excluded. Diagnoses relied on clinical symptoms, serum thyroxine and TRAb, thyroid ultrasound and orbital computed tomography. PBMCs were separated from 8 to 10 ml of fresh peripheral blood using Ficoll-Paque density gradient centrifugation. Trizol reagent was used to extract total RNA, and RNA quality was then checked on an Agilent 2100 Bioanalyzer.

The sequencing input was blood. The receptor was derived from a woman younger than 35 with Graves' hyperthyroidism. Rearrangement joined TRBV20-1 to TRBJ1-2, with the identity of the D gene unclear. The CDR3 region has the sequence CSATIGSYGYTF. The nucleotide sequence reads as follows: TGCAGTGCTACAATAGGGAGCTATGGCTACACCTTC.